The 12 T cell receptor beta chains presented below share a single source sample, sequenced in a study of shared clonotypes between healthy human individuals (dated by TCRdb to 2018 to 2020). Receptor libraries were prepared by the immunoSEQ multiplex PCR assay. This immuneACCESS table, as held by TCRdb, lists in-frame sequences with V and J called but not all clones. Of the missing ones, under half trace to an unresolved V gene in checked studies; the others have no known cause. The sample yields a few million clones; about 93% were counted once. About 1.7% of the sample is held by the ten biggest clonotypes. CD8 naive samples were obtained by positive selection for CCR7 among CD45RO-negative cells, yielding a CD45RA+CCR7+ population from which TemRA cells were excluded. The specimen was naive CD8+ T cells from PBMCs. The intended sense of this specimen's cell subset or site label: CD45RA+CCR7+. These receptors were taken from a man aged 18 to 35 in good health. Some clones in this sample may be carry-over from other donors' samples.

The chain carries TRBV27 and TRBJ2-5; TRBD1 aligns across 7 bases. Germline trimming cut 1 base from V and 7 bases from J; bases unmatched to any gene: 15. The germline V gene has CDR1 MNHEY and CDR2 SMNVEV (reference sequence). The CDR3 is made up of 17 amino acids. As DNA, the CDR3 is TGTGCCAGCAGTTTATTGGTAGGGGGCGACCCCCTGGGGACCCAGTACTTC. This sequence encodes CASSLLVGGDPLGTQYF.

CDR3 in DNA: TGTGCCAGCAGTTTAAGAGGCTCGACCCCTGAAGCTTTCTTT. Translated, it gives CASSLRGSTPEAFF. The chain recombines TRBV27 with TRBJ1-1; unclear D gene. The V gene lost 2 bases and the J gene lost 6 bases, with 13 bases spanning the gap. The CDR3 consists of 14 residues. Germline CDR1 and CDR2: MNHEY and SMNVEV (reference sequence).

The V gene is TRBV27, the J gene TRBJ2-1, with D possibly being TRBD1 (5 bases). CDR1 and CDR2 (germline): MNHEY, SMNVEV (reference sequence). The germline V and J ends were trimmed by 1 base and 6 bases, with 13 bases remaining between them. This CDR3 region has 15 residues. The CDR3 loop is CASSLYWGRTNEQFF. As DNA, the CDR3 is TGTGCCAGCAGTTTATACTGGGGCCGAACCAATGAGCAGTTCTTC.

This clone was counted a few times. The chain employs TRBV27 and TRBJ1-2; D might be TRBD1 (6 bases). The CDR3 runs 13 residues. Germline V CDR1 and CDR2: MNHEY, SMNVEV (reference sequence). The V gene lost 2 bases and the J gene lost 8 bases, with 12 bases spanning the gap. Here the CDR3 DNA reads TGTGCCAGCAGTTTACTTCAGGGGTCAGGCTACACCTTC. It yields the protein CASSLLQGSGYTF.

The chain combines TRBV4-1 with TRBJ2-7; TRBD1 matches 8 bases. CDR3 length: 15 residues. V gave up 0 bases and J gave up 3 bases; unmatched junction bases: 4. In germline, CDR1 is MGHRA, CDR2 YSYEKL. CDR3 DNA: TGCGCCAGCAGCCAAGATCCAGGGGGCGGCTACGAGCAGTACTTC. It codes for CASSQDPGGGYEQYF.

The V call is TRBV13, the J call TRBJ2-3, with 8 positions matching TRBD2. Germline trimming cut 3 bases from V and 0 bases from J; bases unmatched to any gene: 11. The CDR3 runs to 18 residues. The germline gives CDR1 PRHDT, CDR2 FYEKMQ (reference sequence). CDR3 residues: CASSFPGLAGRSTDTQYF. DNA of the CDR3: TGTGCCAGCAGCTTCCCCGGTTTAGCGGGACGAAGCACAGATACGCAGTATTTT.

The chain uses TRBV7-6 and TRBJ2-5, with TRBD1 matching 7 bases. Trimming removed 5 bases from V and 0 bases from J; junction bases left unmatched: 6. This CDR3 comprises 15 residues. Germline CDR1 reads SGHVS; CDR2 reads FNYEAQ. The CDR3 loop is CASSPGQAHQETQYF. In DNA form, the CDR3 reads TGTGCCAGCAGCCCTGGACAGGCCCACCAAGAGACCCAGTACTTC.

This clone was detected only once. In DNA form, the CDR3 reads TGTGCCACCAGCCCCCGGGCGGACGCAATCTCCTACGAGCAGTACTTC. This encodes CATSPRADAISYEQYF. The chain links TRBV15 to TRBJ2-7; D call uncertain. Germline V gene lookup returns CDR1 LNHNV and CDR2 YYDKDF (reference sequence). The V and J ends lost 5 bases and 0 bases respectively, with 17 bases between them. The CDR3 spans 16 residues.

In its sample, this clone was seen once. V usage is TRBV7-8 and J usage is TRBJ2-1; D is ambiguous. The germline CDR1 and CDR2 sequences are SGHVS and FQNEAQ. This CDR3 contains 14 residues. V lost 3 bases and J lost 3, with 9 bases in between. In DNA, the CDR3 is TGTGCCAGCAGCTTCGGTGGGGACTACAATGAGCAGTTCTTC. As protein: CASSFGGDYNEQFF.

The CDR3 DNA follows: TGCGCCAGCAGCTTGTACACGGGCTCCGAACGCTACGAGCAGTACTTC. As protein: CASSLYTGSERYEQYF. The V gene is TRBV5-1, the J gene TRBJ2-7; D uncertain. There are 16 residues in the CDR3. The V end lost 1 base, the J end lost 3 bases, and 17 bases lay between the germline ends. Germline CDR1 reads SGHRS; CDR2 reads YFSETQ.

This clone was counted a single time. This chain links TRBV7-9 with TRBJ2-7; 8 bases agree with TRBD1. Trimming removed 9 bases from V and 5 bases from J; junction bases left unmatched: 9. This CDR3 has 13 amino acids. CDR1 is SEHNR and CDR2 is FQNEAQ in the germline V gene (reference sequence). The CDR3 DNA reads as TGTGCCAGTAAAGGGCAGGGGGCAGACGAGCAGTACTTC. It specifies CASKGQGADEQYF.

The rearrangement links TRBV11-2 to TRBJ2-2; weak D call: TRBD1 (6 bases). The CDR3 length is 14 residues. Trimming pared 3 bases from V and 7 bases from J, leaving 12 bases between. The V gene's germline CDR1 is SGHAT and CDR2 FQNNGV. The CDR3, as DNA: TGTGCCAGCAGCTTCACAGGGCGTAACGGGGAGCTGTTTTTT. Residues: CASSFTGRNGELFF.